This T cell receptor (beta chain) derives from a study of T-cell reconstitution after alpha-beta-depleted transplantation in children. Overall study results and limits: Most T-cell counts and diversity one year after the transplant came from T cells that were newly produced. The study traced high day-60 TCRbeta diversity in some patients to surviving recipient T cells and thymic progenitors. Several hundred expanded graft clones reportedly supplied alpha-beta T cells about two months after transplant.

This clonotype occurred many times. Antigen: not known. Between the trimmed V and J ends, which lost 2 bases and 2 bases, there was a span of 10 bases. The CDR3 is 14 residues long. Germline V gene data show CDR1 as WNHNN and CDR2 as SYGVQD (reference sequence). Unique molecular identifiers were incorporated during preparation of the TCRbeta library. MiXCR was run by TCRdb on the PCR reads, yielding one entry per CDR3 protein. The table has over 450,000 distinct CDR3 sequences, about 10% seen once. The sequence was collected from a child aged 2 to 9 with inherited bone marrow failure, due to receive a stem cell transplant. The J gene is TRBJ2-7, the V gene TRBV10-1, with D possibly TRBD1 on 6 matching bases. The specimen comprised PBMCs, sampled before TCRalphabeta/CD19-depleted stem cell transplant. CDR3 sequence reads: CASSETGWPYEQYF. The CDR3 coding sequence is TGCGCCAGCAGTGAGACAGGGTGGCCCTACGAGCAGTACTTC.